Following are 27 T cell receptor beta chains from one sample sequenced in a study of CD8 T cells in Susac syndrome. When the RNA was reverse transcribed, random hexamers were used with an input of roughly 0.5 to 1 ug. Each CDR3 protein is one row after TCRdb ran MiXCR on the immunoSEQ multiplex PCR reads. The sample includes hundreds of thousands of distinct CDR3 sequences, approximately 89% of them seen just once. Input material: CD8+ T cells from PBMCs. Receptors were obtained from a human donor with multiple sclerosis.

The chain carries TRBV6-2 or TRBV6-3 and TRBJ2-3, with D perhaps TRBD2 (6 bases). The V end lost 6 bases, the J end lost 2 bases, and 27 bases lay between the germline ends. Looked up from germline, CDR1 is MNHEY and CDR2 is SVGEGT. CDR3 length: 19 amino acids. This chain's CDR3 is CASRRLTDIVRGYTDTQYF. In DNA form, the CDR3 reads TGTGCCAGCAGACGGCTTACAGACATAGTTCGGGGGTACACAGATACGCAGTATTTT.

The V call is TRBV20-1, the J call TRBJ2-7; 10 nucleotides agree with TRBD2. Germline CDR1 and CDR2: DFQATT and SNEGSKA (reference sequence). V shed 3 bases and J 2 bases; nucleotides not matched to a gene: 10. CDR3 length: 16 amino acids. The DNA of the CDR3 is TGCAGTGCTAGTCGGGGTCGTCTAGCGGGAGCCTACGAGCAGTACTTC. Its translation: CSASRGRLAGAYEQYF.

The chain employs TRBV15 and TRBJ2-7; the D gene could be TRBD1 or TRBD2 (6 bases each). Germline CDR1 is LNHNV and CDR2 is YYDKDF (reference sequence). The length of the CDR3 is 15 residues. V lost 0 bases and J 0 bases, leaving 9 bases between the germline ends. The DNA of the CDR3 is TGTGCCACCAGCAGAGAACGGGGGCTCTCCTACGAGCAGTACTTC. It translates to CATSRERGLSYEQYF.

This chain joins TRBV9 and TRBJ2-7, with no clear D. The germline gives CDR1 SGDLS, CDR2 YYNGEE. This CDR3 has 14 residues. The V end was cut by 0 bases, the J end by 2 bases, with 9 bases between. The CDR3 is CASSVGRSPYEQYF. The CDR3 DNA reads TGTGCCAGCAGCGTAGGCAGATCACCCTACGAGCAGTACTTC. Drawing the rest from reference TRBV9 and TRBJ2-7, the complete variable domain is DSGVTQTPKHLITATGQRVTLRCSPRSGDLSVYWYQQSLDQGLQFLIQYYNGEERAKGNILERFSAQQFPDLHSELNLSSLELGDSALYFCASSVGRSPYEQYFGPGTRLTVT.

The rearrangement uses TRBV5-6 and TRBJ2-2; TRBD2 might be the D (6 bases). The V gene's germline CDR1 is SGHDT and CDR2 YYEEEE. This CDR3 spans 16 amino acids. V was cut by 6 bases and J by 4 bases, with 19 bases left in between. The CDR3 is CASTGDFSFGTGELFF. The CDR3 coding sequence is TGTGCCAGCACCGGGGACTTCTCTTTCGGCACCGGGGAGCTGTTTTTT.

V and J are TRBV10-3 and TRBJ2-2; 11 bases line up with TRBD1. The CDR3 loop spans 15 amino acids. Germline V CDR1 and CDR2: ENHRY, SYGVKD. With V trimmed by 11 bases and J by 1 base, 6 bases remained unmatched. CDR3 bases: TGTGCCTCGCGGACAGGGGGCCTGAACACCGGGGAGCTGTTTTTT. Encoded protein: CASRTGGLNTGELFF.

The chain uses TRBV7-2 and TRBJ2-5, with 10 nucleotides matching TRBD1. The trim removed 4 bases at V and 1 base at J, leaving 6 bases unmatched. The CDR3 length is 16 residues. The germline gives CDR1 SGHTA, CDR2 FQGNSA. The CDR3 protein is CASSSKDRGVQETQYF. The CDR3 region has the DNA TGTGCCAGCAGCTCGAAGGACAGGGGGGTCCAAGAGACCCAGTACTTC.

The CDR3 here is CASSETTGELFF. The CDR3 DNA reads TGTGCCAGCAGCGAGACGACCGGGGAGCTGTTTTTT. The rearrangement joins TRBV7-3 to TRBJ2-2; D remains unclear. Trimming took 5 bases from V and 5 from J, leaving 6 bases between them. CDR1 and CDR2 from the germline V gene are SGHTA and FQGTGA. The CDR3 is 12 amino acids.

The V and J genes are TRBV12-3 or TRBV12-4 and TRBJ1-5, with D possibly matching TRBD1 (6 bases). This CDR3 is built from 15 residues. The V gene lost 4 bases and the J gene lost 5 bases, with 15 bases spanning the gap. The CDR3 here is CASSWGHLSDQPQHF. The CDR3 DNA is TGTGCCAGCAGTTGGGGACACCTCTCGGATCAGCCCCAGCATTTT.

The genes are TRBV4-1 and TRBJ1-2, with unresolved D. The V end lost 2 bases, the J end lost 0 bases, and 10 bases lay between the germline ends. The length of the CDR3 is 15 residues. Germline V gene lookup returns CDR1 MGHRA and CDR2 YSYEKL. In DNA, the CDR3 is TGCGCCAGCAGCCAAAATGACCTAGCTAACTATGGCTACACCTTC. As protein: CASSQNDLANYGYTF.

V is TRBV20-1 and J is TRBJ2-7, with a tentative D call TRBD1 (5 bases). This CDR3 has 15 amino acids. V lost 1 base and J lost 6, with 19 bases in between. Germline loops: CDR1 DFQATT, CDR2 SNEGSKA (reference sequence). CDR3 sequence: CSARVGVPETGEQYF. CDR3 in DNA: TGCAGTGCTAGAGTAGGGGTCCCAGAGACTGGCGAGCAGTACTTC.

The chain is built from TRBV5-1 and TRBJ1-1; the D gene is possibly TRBD1 (6 bases). The CDR3 has 15 residues. V dropped 4 bases and J dropped 3 bases, with 16 bases sitting between them. Germline assignment: CDR1 SGHRS and CDR2 YFSETQ. CDR3 region: CASSPGWGADTEAFF. CDR3 DNA: TGCGCCAGCAGCCCGGGTTGGGGGGCGGACACTGAAGCTTTCTTT. The full variable domain, in which reference TRBV5-1 and TRBJ1-1 provide the parts outside the CDR3, is KAGVTQTPRYLIKTRGQQVTLSCSPISGHRSVSWYQQTPGQGLQFLFEYFSETQRNKGNFPGRFSGRQFSNSRSEMNVSTLELGDSALYLCASSPGWGADTEAFFGQGTRLTVV.

The chain carries TRBV7-9 and TRBJ1-2; TRBD1 matches at 7 bases. Trimming took 6 bases from V and 3 from J; bases not matched to a gene: 7. The length of the CDR3 is 14 residues. In germline, CDR1 is SEHNR, CDR2 FQNEAQ (reference sequence). The CDR3: CASRTGTVDYGYTF. The CDR3 region has the DNA TGTGCCAGCAGGACCGGGACAGTGGACTATGGCTACACCTTC.

The V and J genes are TRBV6-4 and TRBJ2-6; the D is unclear. Trimming cost V 3 bases and J 0 bases, with 9 bases left between them. Germline V gives CDR1 MRHNA, CDR2 SNTAGT. The CDR3 runs to 16 residues. The DNA of the CDR3 is TGTGCCAGCAGTGAGGGTCATGGCTCTGGGGCCAACGTCCTGACTTTC. This encodes CASSEGHGSGANVLTF.

This chain uses TRBV14 with TRBJ1-1; D remains ambiguous. Germline loops: CDR1 SGHDN, CDR2 FVKESK. The CDR3 length is 13 residues. The ends were cut back, 1 base at V and 6 bases at J, with 9 bases in the middle. In nucleotides, the CDR3 is TGTGCCAGCAGCCAAGCGTTTCGAGCTGAAGCTTTCTTT. The encoded protein is CASSQAFRAEAFF.

This chain connects TRBV7-9 to TRBJ1-1; D not certain. Germline lookup yields CDR1 SEHNR and CDR2 FQNEAQ (reference sequence). Trimming left V 3 bases short and J 4 bases short, with 6 bases between. The CDR3 has 12 amino acids. The CDR3 DNA reads as TGTGCCAGCAGCTTGGGGTCCACTGAAGCTTTCTTT. This encodes CASSLGSTEAFF.

This sequence joins TRBV29-1 and TRBJ2-2; D uncertain. This CDR3 contains 13 residues. The germline V and J ends were trimmed by 4 bases and 3 bases, with 9 bases remaining between them. The germline CDR1 and CDR2 sequences are SQVTM and ANQGSEA. The CDR3 here is CSVGGRDTGELFF. Written as DNA, the CDR3 is TGCAGCGTTGGCGGTCGAGACACCGGGGAGCTGTTTTTT.

The rearrangement links TRBV20-1 to TRBJ2-2; 9 bases align to TRBD1. The CDR3 is 18 residues long. Trimming at V came to 0 bases and at J to 3 bases, leaving 11 bases not matched to a gene. Germline lookup yields CDR1 DFQATT and CDR2 SNEGSKA (reference sequence). The CDR3 region is CSARDPETGGTYTGELFF. The DNA of the CDR3 is TGCAGTGCTAGAGACCCGGAGACAGGGGGTACCTACACCGGGGAGCTGTTTTTT.

The chain links TRBV28 to TRBJ2-1; D remains ambiguous. Trimming removed 3 bases at V and 2 bases at J, with 11 bases between. Germline lookup yields CDR1 MDHEN and CDR2 SYDVKM. This CDR3 comprises 15 residues. CDR3 sequence: CASSFLMETYNEQFF. The CDR3 DNA follows: TGTGCCAGCAGTTTTCTGATGGAGACCTACAATGAGCAGTTCTTC.

The chain recombines TRBV19 with TRBJ1-1; D ambiguous. The CDR3 length is 14 residues. Trimming shortened V by 7 bases and J by 0 bases, and 12 bases separated the two germline ends. CDR1 is LNHDA and CDR2 is SQIVND in the germline V gene (reference sequence). DNA for the CDR3: TGTGCCAGTATCAACAGTTTTATGAACACTGAAGCTTTCTTT. It translates to CASINSFMNTEAFF.

This clonotype was detected only once. The chain's CDR3 is CASSLGRTANYGYTF. The CDR3 bases are TGTGCCAGCAGCTTGGGCAGGACCGCTAACTATGGCTACACCTTC. The chain recombines TRBV9 with TRBJ1-2; no reliable D call. Per germline, CDR1 SGDLS and CDR2 YYNGEE. The CDR3 has 15 residues. V lost 4 bases and J 0 bases, leaving 13 bases between the germline ends.

V and J are TRBV4-1 and TRBJ2-7; 7 nucleotides match TRBD1. Germline CDR1 reads MGHRA; CDR2 reads YSYEKL. This CDR3 is built from 15 residues. Germline trimming cut 1 base from V and 3 bases from J; bases unmatched to any gene: 6. The CDR3 protein is CASSQGDSSGYEQYF. The CDR3 DNA sequence: TGCGCCAGCAGCCAAGGGGACAGCTCGGGCTACGAGCAGTACTTC.

This clonotype turned up a few times. This chain links TRBV7-8 with TRBJ2-1; TRBD2 matches at 8 bases. The germline CDR1 and CDR2 sequences are SGHVS and FQNEAQ. The CDR3 extends over 16 amino acids. With V trimmed by 5 bases and J by 5 bases, 11 bases remained unmatched. CDR3 residues: CASSPRSGAWDNEQFF. The CDR3 bases are TGTGCCAGCAGCCCGCGTAGCGGGGCATGGGACAATGAGCAGTTCTTC.

This clonotype was seen only once. The V and J genes are TRBV12-3 or TRBV12-4 and TRBJ2-3; no reliable D call. This CDR3 spans 14 amino acids. V was shortened by 3 bases and J by 2 bases, with 9 bases between the two germline ends. The CDR3: CASSFGLSTDTQYF. CDR3 coding DNA: TGTGCCAGCAGTTTTGGCCTGTCCACAGATACGCAGTATTTT.

The V gene is TRBV11-1, the J gene TRBJ1-1; tentatively, D is TRBD1 (5 bases). This CDR3 spans 14 amino acids. Deletions cut 10 bases from V and 0 bases from J, with 15 bases between. In germline, CDR1 is SGHAT, CDR2 FQDESV (reference sequence). CDR3 amino acids: CATTPEGMNTEAFF. CDR3 DNA: TGTGCCACCACGCCCGAGGGGATGAACACTGAAGCTTTCTTT.

The chain is built from TRBV30 and TRBJ2-2; D tentatively reads TRBD1 or TRBD2 (5 bases each). This CDR3 has 14 amino acids. V shed 3 bases and J shed 2 bases, with 10 bases lying between them. CDR1 is GTSNPN and CDR2 is SVGIG in the germline V gene (reference sequence). The DNA of the CDR3 is TGTGCCTGGAGGCCCGGGGACAACACCGGGGAGCTGTTTTTT. Its protein is CAWRPGDNTGELFF.

The CDR3 nucleotides are TGTGCCAGCAGTTTTCCCCGAGAGGCTGGTGGGGCCAACGTCCTGACTTTC. It translates to CASSFPREAGGANVLTF. V gene TRBV28 combines with J gene TRBJ2-6, with unresolved D. The CDR3 is 17 residues long. CDR1 MDHEN and CDR2 SYDVKM come from the germline V gene. Between the trimmed V and J ends, which lost 3 bases and 3 bases, there was a span of 15 bases.